The source of this T cell receptor (beta chain) is a study of monozygotic twins with inflammatory bowel disease (dated by TCRdb to the late 2010s). For the study in its entirety: The complete study included some 28 monozygotic twin pairs: 19 IBD-discordant Danish pairs and nine German pairs, of which four were IBD-concordant and five were IBD-discordant. Disease-associated traits were sought mainly through comparisons between IBD patients and their genetically identical healthy co-twins within discordant pairs. Each individual had, on average, about 151 000 unique TCRalpha sequences and 181 000 unique TCRbeta sequences available for analysis.

An approximately 2.6 ml peripheral blood sample was drawn into PAXgene tubes per donor and stored at -80°C. Without any T cell sorting, total RNA was extracted from whole blood using the PAXgene blood miRNA kit on an automated QIAcube. Peripheral blood from monozygotic twin pairs, either concordant or discordant for inflammatory bowel disease, underwent deep TCRalpha and TCRbeta repertoire profiling that used unique molecular barcoding. Smoking habits were recorded for all twin pairs, and individuals were classified as current, former or never smokers. Library generation was performed with 5' RACE. For each TCR library, roughly 3,600 ng of total RNA was used. For each sample, cDNA was synthesized in eight separate reactions using SMARTScribe reverse transcriptase. During cDNA synthesis, template switching introduced unique molecular identifiers that contained a 6-nucleotide sample barcode. Two nested PCRs of around 15 and 10 cycles amplified the TCRalpha and TCRbeta cDNA, and bead purification followed each PCR. Before amplification, the cDNA was treated with uracil DNA-glycosylase and purified using the QIAquick PCR purification kit. The second PCR was the step at which Illumina TruSeq-compatible adapters and sample-specific barcodes were added. TapeStation and Qubit were used to check library quality and concentration, and 4 to 6.5 ng of each library went into the pool. Sequencing of the pooled libraries was done on an Illumina HiSeq2500 single-index Rapid Run using custom sequencing primers and 2 x 100 bp reads. Concerning the study's data processing: MiGEC version 1.2.6 was used for UMI-based consensus assembly, which corrected PCR and sequencing errors. MiXCR version 2.1.1 was used for V(D)J alignment, clonotype assembly and CDR3 extraction. Normalisation of gene usage, clonotype sharing and MAIT/NKT TCR abundance was achieved by analysing the top 1000, 10 000 and 20 000 clonotypes per sample. Diversity was computed as the inverse Simpson index with the vegan R package after downsampling to 27 000 UMIs. Paired Mann-Whitney U tests were applied to discordant twin pairs, and Benjamini-Hochberg correction was used for multiple testing. TCRdb reprocessed the sequencing reads and holds a single record per CDR3 protein sequence, with no DNA. These V and J calls are TCRdb output, not the study's own analysis. The table for this sample shows more than 300,000 distinct CDR3 sequences. The ten largest clones take up approximately 2.4% of the sample.

Including the terminal cysteine and phenylalanine, the CDR3 comprises 14 residues. Nucleotide data are not available. The germline V gene (reference sequence) supplies CDR1 SEHNR and CDR2 FQNEAQ. In the case of this clonotype: Its target antigen remains unknown.

What the research found in general, with its limitations: Because patients received different immunosuppressive treatments, the repertoires may have picked up extra background noise and variability between individuals. No single strong signal or clonotype linked to IBD turned up in the results, so the idea that one exists was not supported. Fewer clonotypes were shared with other individuals by IBD patients than by healthy twins, most markedly in patients showing signs of disease activity. Repertoire similarity did not differ between concordant and discordant twins, possibly due to limited statistical power. TCRbeta repertoire diversity, by inverse Simpson index, was decreased in IBD patients compared with their healthy co-twins. The analysis was unable to tell apart different T cell subtypes.

The sequenced material came from blood. This chain is built from TRBV7-9 and TRBJ2-5; without DNA, the TCRdb call of TRBD2 cannot be checked. This receptor was obtained from a human donor with ulcerative colitis or Crohn's disease, or a healthy co-twin of an affected twin (not recorded which). CDR3 reads: CASSLTNNQETQYF.